This is a list of T cell receptor beta chains from one sample in a study of radiotherapy plus CTLA-4 blockade in lung cancer. The data were produced by immunoSEQ multiplex PCR, yet TCRdb's version contains in-frame clones alone and is incomplete. Altogether about 48,000 clones are present, 82% being singletons, with the ten largest covering about 3.6%. The sequencing here drew on peripheral blood, taken from a patient treated with radiotherapy plus ipilimumab. The receptors were sampled from a human donor with non-small cell lung cancer who had stable disease on radiotherapy plus ipilimumab. CDR3s include the opening cysteine and the closing phenylalanine or tryptophan. D genes are given only for firm matches. Clone size is shown for a subset of rows, as once, few, many or a class of expanded clone.

j_call clone_size d_call v_call cdr3_aa cdr3_nt
TRBJ2-7 . TRBD2 TRBV28 CASSLGGGVYAYEQYF TGTGCCAGCAGTTTGGGGGGAGGGGTTTACGCCTACGAGCAGTACTTC
TRBJ2-3 few . TRBV27 CASSSHRPQDTQYF TGTGCCAGCAGTTCCCACAGACCACAAGATACGCAGTATTTT
TRBJ2-3 . TRBD2 TRBV28 CASSLSGSGRSDTQYF TGTGCCAGCAGTTTAAGCGGGAGTGGGAGGTCAGATACGCAGTATTTT
TRBJ2-7 . TRBD1 TRBV28 CASSSPGTGAGEQYF TGTGCCAGCAGTTCCCCTGGGACAGGGGCCGGCGAGCAGTACTTC
TRBJ2-7 . . TRBV5-4 CASSLRTALHEQYF TGTGCCAGCAGCTTGAGGACAGCCCTTCACGAGCAGTACTTC
TRBJ1-3 . . TRBV15 CATSSLNSGNTIYF TGTGCCACCAGCAGCCTTAACTCTGGAAACACCATATATTTT
TRBJ2-6 few . TRBV5-1 CASTRATGANVLTF TGCGCCAGCACCAGGGCGACTGGGGCCAACGTCCTGACTTTC
TRBJ2-1 . . TRBV2 CASSEVQESEQFF TGTGCCAGCAGTGAAGTTCAGGAATCTGAGCAGTTCTTC
TRBJ2-3 . . TRBV7-3 CASSLSADTQYF TGTGCCAGCAGCCTCTCCGCAGATACGCAGTATTTT
TRBJ2-6 . . TRBV9 CASSAVVGGGGHSGANVLTF TGTGCCAGCAGCGCAGTAGTGGGGGGAGGGGGGCACTCTGGGGCCAACGTCCTGACTTTC
TRBJ1-5 . TRBD1 TRBV4-1 CASSQVRQGGQPQHF TGCGCCAGCAGCCAAGTTCGTCAGGGGGGCCAGCCCCAGCATTTT
TRBJ1-2 . TRBD1 TRBV10-3 CATGTDYGYTF TGTGCCACAGGGACAGACTATGGCTACACCTTC
TRBJ2-7 once . TRBV7-8 CASSSQGPLSYEQYF TGTGCCAGCAGCTCGCAGGGTCCCCTCTCCTACGAGCAGTACTTC
TRBJ2-7 . . TRBV7-6 CASSLDEREQYF TGTGCCAGCAGCTTAGACGAGCGCGAGCAGTACTTC
TRBJ2-7 . . TRBV7-9 CASSLEGPGYEQYF TGTGCCAGCAGCTTAGAGGGGCCTGGCTACGAGCAGTACTTC
TRBJ1-2 . . TRBV9 CASSARRGAGPNGYTF TGTGCCAGCAGCGCCCGGCGGGGGGCGGGCCCCAATGGCTACACCTTC
TRBJ2-7 . TRBD2 TRBV27 CASRTRSGSYEQYF TGTGCCAGCAGGACGAGGAGCGGGAGTTACGAGCAGTACTTC
TRBJ2-3 . TRBD1 TRBV7-2 CASSSGQRDTQYF TGTGCCAGCAGCTCGGGACAGCGAGATACGCAGTATTTT
TRBJ2-2 . . TRBV2 CASSGGTWNTGELFF TGTGCCAGCAGTGGGGGGACATGGAACACCGGGGAGCTGTTTTTT
TRBJ2-3 . TRBD1 TRBV27 CASSLYGQVVFSTDTQYF TGTGCCAGCAGTTTGTACGGACAGGTGGTTTTTAGCACAGATACGCAGTATTTT
TRBJ2-2 . TRBD1 TRBV18 CASSPPGQGATGELFF TGTGCCAGCTCACCCCCGGGACAGGGGGCGACCGGGGAGCTGTTTTTT
TRBJ2-1 . TRBD2 TRBV6-5 CASSPGLAGFNEQFF TGTGCCAGCAGCCCGGGACTAGCGGGGTTCAATGAGCAGTTCTTC
TRBJ2-7 few TRBD1 TRBV14 CASSLLPSGTGSYEQYF TGTGCCAGCAGCCTATTACCTTCGGGGACAGGTTCCTACGAGCAGTACTTC
TRBJ1-2 . . TRBV6-5 CASSGSDNPNYGYTF TGTGCCAGCAGTGGTTCCGACAACCCTAACTATGGCTACACCTTC
TRBJ2-7 . TRBD2 TRBV9 CAGPLWLAGYEQYF TGTGCCGGACCGCTGTGGCTAGCGGGGTACGAGCAGTACTTC
TRBJ1-2 . TRBD1 TRBV6-5 CASSPQGASGYTF TGTGCCAGCAGCCCACAGGGGGCAAGTGGCTACACCTTC
TRBJ2-3 . TRBD1 TRBV7-7 CASSSGTGLHTQYF TGTGCCAGCAGCTCCGGGACAGGGCTACATACGCAGTATTTT
TRBJ2-3 . . TRBV7-9 CASSLSLARDTQYF TGTGCCAGCAGCTTAAGTCTAGCAAGAGATACGCAGTATTTT
TRBJ2-2 once . TRBV12-1 CASSSKQGRTGELFF TGTGCCAGCAGCTCAAAACAGGGGAGGACCGGGGAGCTGTTTTTT
TRBJ2-1 . TRBD2 TRBV6-1 CASSEATTGLAGAYNEQFF TGTGCCAGCAGTGAAGCTACAACGGGACTAGCGGGAGCGTACAATGAGCAGTTCTTC
TRBJ2-1 . . TRBV28 CASSFSSGYNEQFF TGTGCCAGCAGTTTTAGCAGCGGCTACAATGAGCAGTTCTTC
TRBJ2-7 . . TRBV7-2 CASSLGAQRSYEQYF TGTGCCAGCAGCTTAGGTGCCCAGCGCTCCTACGAGCAGTACTTC
TRBJ2-7 . . TRBV7-9 CASSPGIPGSDYEQYF TGTGCCAGCAGCCCCGGGATTCCTGGCAGCGATTACGAGCAGTACTTC
TRBJ2-1 . . TRBV7-3 CASSLNTGSSYNEQFF TGTGCCAGCAGCTTAAACACGGGAAGCTCCTACAATGAGCAGTTCTTC
TRBJ1-2 . TRBD1 TRBV19 CASSPRSHGTGDGYTF TGTGCCAGTAGTCCCCGATCACATGGGACAGGGGATGGCTACACCTTC
TRBJ1-4 . TRBD1 TRBV28 CASSLVTGGALGGEKLFF TGTGCCAGCAGTTTGGTCACAGGGGGTGCGCTAGGGGGTGAAAAACTGTTTTTT
TRBJ2-2 . TRBD2 TRBV27 CASSPRTSGNTGELFF TGTGCCAGCAGTCCCCGGACTAGCGGGAACACCGGGGAGCTGTTTTTT
TRBJ2-7 . TRBD2 TRBV5-1 CASSSGLAGAHYEQYF TGCGCCAGCAGCTCGGGACTAGCGGGAGCCCATTACGAGCAGTACTTC
TRBJ2-1 . . TRBV25-1 CASQGSYLLPHEQFF TGTGCCAGCCAAGGGAGTTACTTACTGCCGCATGAGCAGTTCTTC
TRBJ2-1 . TRBD2 TRBV5-6 CASSLAPGGHEQFF TGTGCCAGCAGCTTGGCTCCGGGAGGGCATGAGCAGTTCTTC
TRBJ2-1 . TRBD2 TRBV27 CASSTGLAGGPNEQFF TGTGCCAGCAGTACGGGACTAGCGGGAGGGCCTAATGAGCAGTTCTTC
TRBJ2-7 few . TRBV7-9 CASSWEAASYEQYF TGTGCCAGCAGTTGGGAAGCGGCCTCCTACGAGCAGTACTTC
TRBJ2-2 . . TRBV19 CASKALETNTGELFF TGTGCCAGTAAGGCTTTGGAGACGAACACCGGGGAGCTGTTTTTT
TRBJ2-1 . TRBD2 TRBV5-1 CASSLAGTSSNEQFF TGCGCCAGCAGCTTGGCCGGGACTAGTAGCAATGAGCAGTTCTTC
TRBJ2-5 . TRBD2 TRBV5-1 CASSWTSGSRETQYF TGCGCCAGCAGCTGGACTAGCGGGAGTCGAGAGACCCAGTACTTC
TRBJ2-7 few TRBD2 TRBV27 CATRRGGVDEQYF TGTGCCACCCGGCGGGGGGGAGTGGACGAGCAGTACTTC
TRBJ2-7 few . TRBV7-2 CASSLRSYEQYF TGTGCCAGCAGCTTACGGTCCTACGAGCAGTACTTC
TRBJ2-5 . TRBD1 TRBV5-1 CASSLGPGQVTKETQYF TGCGCCAGCAGCTTGGGGCCGGGACAGGTGACTAAAGAGACCCAGTACTTC
TRBJ1-2 . . TRBV28 CASSFNGGDGYTF TGTGCCAGCAGTTTCAACGGAGGTGATGGCTACACCTTC
TRBJ2-7 . . TRBV4-3 CASSRSRLTRSYEQYF TGCGCCAGCAGCCGATCCCGACTTACACGGTCCTACGAGCAGTACTTC
TRBJ2-2 . . TRBV19 CASSPYLFNTGELFF TGTGCCAGTAGTCCCTACCTCTTTAACACCGGGGAGCTGTTTTTT
TRBJ1-2 . . TRBV2 CASSEVQRNYGYTF TGTGCCAGCAGTGAGGTGCAGAGGAACTATGGCTACACCTTC
TRBJ1-3 . TRBD1 TRBV7-3 CASSLTGGVGNTIYF TGTGCCAGCAGCTTGACAGGGGGGGTTGGAAACACCATATATTTT
TRBJ2-1 . . TRBV5-1 CASSGGAQGVHDEQFF TGCGCCAGCAGCGGGGGGGCACAAGGGGTCCATGATGAGCAGTTCTTC
TRBJ2-7 once TRBD2 TRBV27 CASGLAGRGYEQYF TGTGCCAGCGGACTAGCGGGAAGAGGGTACGAGCAGTACTTC
TRBJ1-3 . . TRBV2 CASSVFRENTIYF TGTGCCAGCAGTGTGTTTCGGGAAAACACCATATATTTT